A selection of T cell receptor beta chains follows, all from one sample in a study of blood T cell repertoires in COVID-19. Here immunoSEQ multiplex PCR was the method, and the copy in TCRdb shows in-frame clones only, minus some. The table records approximately 190,000 clones, more than 70% of them present only once. Source material: peripheral blood. These receptor sequences come from a man in his forties with active or convalescent COVID-19. The CDR3 runs from the conserved cysteine through the conserved F or W. The size entry is marked missing in some rows and otherwise reads once, few, many or a size class.

j_call v_call clone_size cdr3_aa
TRBJ1-2 TRBV24-1 few CATSVGRAYGYTF
TRBJ1-2 TRBV28 - CASSAQQLYGYTF
TRBJ2-6 TRBV30 - CAWSQGANVLTF
TRBJ1-4 TRBV5-1 few CASSSGQGSHEKLFF
TRBJ2-1 TRBV11-2 - CASSLAGMGEQFF
TRBJ1-1 TRBV6-5 - CASSFNGKNTEAFF
TRBJ1-1 TRBV12-3/TRBV12-4 - CASRPGYTEAFF
TRBJ1-2 TRBV3-1/TRBV3-2 - CASSQGTPSNYGYTF
TRBJ1-6 TRBV7-9 - CASSLDSNSPLHF
TRBJ2-2 TRBV19 - CASSIRQGGGELFF
TRBJ1-5 TRBV19 few CASTTWRAMSKEGQPQHF
TRBJ1-2 TRBV28 - CASSFPSTGGIYGYTF
TRBJ1-1 TRBV19 - CASSIMVGQGNTEAFF
TRBJ2-3 TRBV6-2/TRBV6-3 - CASSYGRAQGGDTQYF
TRBJ2-7 TRBV4-2 - CASSQGGGATYEQYF
TRBJ2-5 TRBV6-2/TRBV6-3 - CASSATSGRVGETQYF
TRBJ2-3 TRBV27 - CASTSLGSGGTTDTQYF
TRBJ2-1 TRBV10-3 - CAISESRAGSVNEQFF
TRBJ2-1 TRBV3-1/TRBV3-2 once CASSPDRANEQFF
TRBJ2-5 TRBV3-1/TRBV3-2 - CASRRSGGARETQYF
TRBJ1-3 TRBV6-5 - CASSRPGEFNTIYF
TRBJ1-1 TRBV19 - CASSIRRVNTEAFF
TRBJ2-7 TRBV7-2 - CASTPGQGAYEQYF
TRBJ1-5 TRBV19 - CASTDRDEQPQHF
TRBJ2-5 TRBV19 - CASSITSGKATQYF
TRBJ2-4 TRBV13 - CASSMEGFGGGSVQYF
TRBJ2-4 TRBV7-2 - CASSWGGDIQYF
TRBJ1-5 TRBV7-2 - CASSLAFNQPQHF
TRBJ1-2 TRBV6-2/TRBV6-3 - CASSYSGTGYLYTF
TRBJ2-2 TRBV19 - CASSQLGTGELFF
TRBJ2-7 TRBV7-2 - CASSSLSVGRGFSYEQYF
TRBJ1-1 TRBV6-2/TRBV6-3 - CASSPQTGGDLGEAFF
TRBJ2-5 TRBV9 once CASSVGLAGTQETQYF
TRBJ2-7 TRBV3-1/TRBV3-2 - CASMPSGTYEQYF
TRBJ2-3 TRBV24-1 - CATRPGQPTDTQYF
TRBJ1-2 TRBV5-4 - CASSRTGSGGYGYTF
TRBJ1-2 TRBV10-3 once CAISETDREGNGYTF
TRBJ1-4 TRBV2 - CASSEARGIFEKLFF
TRBJ2-5 TRBV18 - CASSLRQGQETQYF
TRBJ1-1 TRBV30 - CAWSGASVTGDTEAFF
TRBJ2-1 TRBV3-1/TRBV3-2 - CASSLIRAGDLNEQFF
TRBJ2-7 TRBV5-8 - CASSPGGQGFYEQYF
TRBJ2-3 TRBV5-1 - CASSLVGLGQDTQYF
TRBJ1-2 TRBV5-6 - CASSLVKQAGRVYGYTF
TRBJ1-2 TRBV28 - CASSEGGQGGFGYGYTF
TRBJ1-2 TRBV5-4 - CASSTVTFTGGYTF
TRBJ1-6 TRBV4-3 - CASSQVPRETLGPPLHF
TRBJ1-2 TRBV6-5 once CASSPDRGIRGYTF
TRBJ2-1 TRBV30 - CAWSVQGANEQFF
TRBJ2-7 TRBV6-1 - CASSEGHYEQYF
TRBJ2-7 TRBV7-9 few CASSLTGTGVEQYF
TRBJ1-6 TRBV18 - CASSPGQGGNSPLHF
TRBJ1-5 TRBV7-9 - CASSLVGPTGHQPQHF
TRBJ1-2 TRBV11-2 few CASSSGQGALGYTF
TRBJ1-2 TRBV19 - CASSFWTGGAGDYGYTF
TRBJ2-1 TRBV18 - CASSPTGTYNEQFF
TRBJ2-1 TRBV28 - CASSRIGTSGGWFF
TRBJ1-4 TRBV6-5 few CASSYRGNEKLFF
TRBJ2-1 TRBV7-2 - CASSLEEGYNEQFF
TRBJ2-2 TRBV19 once CASSITGGKNTGELFF